Listed below are T cell receptor beta chains from one sample, sequenced in a study of CD8 T cells in ankylosing spondylitis. TCRdb recomputed calls from the 5' RACE reads with MiXCR, one row per CDR3 protein. This sample has around 890,000 distinct CDR3 sequences, with 10% to 15% found just once. Specimen: blood, either unsorted or a sorted T cell fraction (not recorded which). These receptors all stem from a male donor with ankylosing spondylitis. The CDR3 runs from the conserved cysteine through the conserved F or W. A D gene is named only where the DNA matches it firmly. Some rows mark clone size as missing; the rest say once, few, many or name a class of expanded clone.

D gene: -; CDR3 length: 16; clone size: -; J gene: TRBJ2-6; V gene: TRBV10-3; CDR3 protein: CAIMAGRYSGANVLTF; CDR3 DNA: TGTGCCATCATGGCAGGCCGTTACTCTGGGGCCAACGTCCTGACTTTC
D gene: -; CDR3 length: 12; clone size: many; J gene: TRBJ2-3; V gene: TRBV29-1; CDR3 protein: CSGGIRGDTQYF; CDR3 DNA: TGCAGCGGGGGGATTCGGGGAGATACGCAGTATTTT
D gene: -; CDR3 length: 14; clone size: -; J gene: TRBJ2-1; V gene: TRBV5-1; CDR3 protein: CASSLWQGRDEQFF; CDR3 DNA: TGCGCCAGCAGCTTGTGGCAGGGGAGGGATGAGCAGTTCTTC
D gene: -; CDR3 length: 14; clone size: -; J gene: TRBJ2-7; V gene: TRBV15; CDR3 protein: CATSNSKGAYEQYF; CDR3 DNA: TGTGCCACCAGCAACTCGAAAGGGGCCTACGAGCAGTACTTC
D gene: -; CDR3 length: 12; clone size: few; J gene: TRBJ1-1; V gene: TRBV20-1; CDR3 protein: CSAPGESTEAFF; CDR3 DNA: TGCAGTGCTCCAGGGGAAAGCACTGAAGCTTTCTTT
D gene: TRBD1; CDR3 length: 13; clone size: few; J gene: TRBJ1-4; V gene: TRBV7-9; CDR3 protein: CASSLQGAGKLFF; CDR3 DNA: TGTGCCAGCAGCCTCCAGGGGGCAGGAAAACTGTTTTTT
D gene: TRBD2; CDR3 length: 17; clone size: -; J gene: TRBJ2-5; V gene: TRBV5-1; CDR3 protein: CASSLDLAGDVQETQYF; CDR3 DNA: TGCGCCAGCAGCTTGGATCTAGCGGGGGACGTACAAGAGACCCAGTACTTC
D gene: -; CDR3 length: 16; clone size: few; J gene: TRBJ1-5; V gene: TRBV6-5; CDR3 protein: CASSLTTGTGNQPQHF; CDR3 DNA: TGTGCCAGCAGCTTAACCACAGGGACGGGCAATCAGCCCCAGCATTTT
D gene: -; CDR3 length: 14; clone size: -; J gene: TRBJ2-7; V gene: TRBV11-2; CDR3 protein: CASSKTESSYEQYF; CDR3 DNA: TGTGCCAGCAGCAAGACAGAGAGCTCCTACGAGCAGTACTTC
D gene: -; CDR3 length: 11; clone size: few; J gene: TRBJ1-2; V gene: TRBV29-1; CDR3 protein: CSVRDLGGYTF; CDR3 DNA: TGCAGCGTCCGGGACCTAGGAGGCTACACCTTC
D gene: TRBD1; CDR3 length: 14; clone size: many; J gene: TRBJ1-1; V gene: TRBV7-2; CDR3 protein: CASTTTGMNTEAFF; CDR3 DNA: TGTGCCAGCACCACGACAGGGATGAACACTGAAGCTTTCTTT
D gene: -; CDR3 length: 13; clone size: -; J gene: TRBJ2-5; V gene: TRBV18; CDR3 protein: CASSPPSKETQYF; CDR3 DNA: TGTGCCAGCTCACCACCGAGTAAAGAGACCCAGTACTTC
D gene: -; CDR3 length: 16; clone size: -; J gene: TRBJ2-1; V gene: TRBV11-2; CDR3 protein: CASSTTIRSSGNEQFF; CDR3 DNA: TGTGCCAGCAGCACAACTATCAGGAGCTCTGGCAATGAGCAGTTCTTC
D gene: TRBD1; CDR3 length: 13; clone size: -; J gene: TRBJ2-7; V gene: TRBV20-1; CDR3 protein: CSAVPGQGTEQYF; CDR3 DNA: TGCAGTGCTGTCCCGGGACAGGGAACCGAGCAGTACTTC
D gene: TRBD1; CDR3 length: 14; clone size: few; J gene: TRBJ2-3; V gene: TRBV20-1; CDR3 protein: CSATDRGQVDTQYF; CDR3 DNA: TGCAGTGCTACGGACAGGGGGCAGGTAGATACGCAGTATTTT
D gene: -; CDR3 length: 13; clone size: few; J gene: TRBJ1-4; V gene: TRBV20-1; CDR3 protein: CSASPGGGEKLFF; CDR3 DNA: TGCAGTGCTAGCCCGGGGGGCGGTGAAAAACTGTTTTTT
D gene: -; CDR3 length: 14; clone size: few; J gene: TRBJ2-7; V gene: TRBV6-5; CDR3 protein: CASSYDWTTGEQYF; CDR3 DNA: TGTGCCAGCAGTTACGACTGGACCACCGGCGAGCAGTACTTC
D gene: -; CDR3 length: 12; clone size: few; J gene: TRBJ1-2; V gene: TRBV5-1; CDR3 protein: CASSLDGPGYTF; CDR3 DNA: TGCGCCAGCAGCTTGGATGGGCCGGGCTACACCTTC
D gene: TRBD2; CDR3 length: 12; clone size: -; J gene: TRBJ2-5; V gene: TRBV29-1; CDR3 protein: CSGGGAAETQYF; CDR3 DNA: TGCAGCGGCGGGGGGGCCGCCGAGACCCAGTACTTC
D gene: -; CDR3 length: 17; clone size: many; J gene: TRBJ1-1; V gene: TRBV20-1; CDR3 protein: CSARGDGRWVVNTEAFF; CDR3 DNA: TGCAGTGCTAGAGGGGACGGACGATGGGTTGTGAACACTGAAGCTTTCTTT
D gene: TRBD2; CDR3 length: 16; clone size: -; J gene: TRBJ2-1; V gene: TRBV5-1; CDR3 protein: CASSQTGTSAYNEQFF; CDR3 DNA: TGCGCCAGCAGCCAAACCGGGACTAGCGCATACAATGAGCAGTTCTTC
D gene: -; CDR3 length: 13; clone size: many; J gene: TRBJ1-1; V gene: TRBV6-1; CDR3 protein: CASSLAGGGRAFF; CDR3 DNA: TGTGCCAGCAGTCTCGCGGGCGGGGGACGAGCTTTCTTT